These 15 T cell receptor beta chains were all obtained from the same sample, sequenced in a study of identical twins. TCRdb independently ran MiXCR on the 5' RACE reads; one entry per CDR3 protein. The sample records about 470,000 distinct CDR3 sequences, more than 20% being singletons. These data are also associated with another study on T cells expressing NK-cell markers.

The sample taken for sequencing was CD4+ T cells sorted from blood. Receptor source: a young woman in good health.

This clonotype has only a few counts. At one end the junction does not follow the germline gene, possibly because of a read error. The V and J genes are TRBV7-7 and TRBJ2-1, with D unclear. The CDR3 is 14 residues long. Germline CDR1 is SSHAT and CDR2 is FNYEAQ (reference sequence). The CDR3 loop is CASSLVIGSSEQFF. The CDR3 coding sequence is TGTGCTAGCAGCTTAGTAATTGGTAGCAGCGAGCAGTTCTTC.

This clonotype showed up just a few times. The chain has TRBV5-6 and TRBJ2-2; D unresolved. Germline-derived CDR1 and CDR2 are SGHDT and YYEEEE. CDR3 length equals 16 residues. The V end was cut by 0 bases, the J end by 0 bases, with 9 bases between. The CDR3 protein is CASSLGRQPNTGELFF. DNA of the CDR3: TGTGCCAGCAGCTTGGGCAGACAACCGAACACCGGGGAGCTGTTTTTT.

The chain is built from TRBV12-3 or TRBV12-4 and TRBJ1-4; possible D gene TRBD1, 6 bases. The CDR3 consists of 14 residues. Trimming removed 0 bases at V and 8 bases at J, with 10 bases between. This CDR3 reads CASSLARQGEKLFF. The CDR3 DNA sequence: TGTGCCAGCAGTTTAGCGAGGCAGGGGGAAAAACTGTTTTTT.

For the CDR3, the DNA is TGCAGTGCTAGAATACCCGGGACAGATCGAGCTTTCTTT. As protein: CSARIPGTDRAFF. The chain joins TRBV20-1 to TRBJ1-1, with TRBD1 matching 7 bases. Per the germline V gene, CDR1 is DFQATT and CDR2 is SNEGSKA (reference sequence). V was clipped by 2 bases and J by 10 bases; unmatched bases: 10. This CDR3 is 13 amino acids long.

This clonotype was seen more than once but under ten times. The chain carries TRBV7-9 and TRBJ2-7, with TRBD2 matching 7 bases. CDR3 length: 14 residues. Per germline, CDR1 SEHNR and CDR2 FQNEAQ (reference sequence). Trimming took 5 bases from V and 4 from J; bases not matched to a gene: 8. The CDR3 DNA reads as TGTGCCAGCAGCCCCTTGGGAGCGGGATACGAGCAGTACTTC. Amino acid sequence: CASSPLGAGYEQYF.

This clonotype occurred once. CDR3 sequence (DNA): TGTGCCAGCAGCTTAGATAGGCGAGACAGGGGGTTACCGAATCAGCCCCAGCATTTT. Encoded protein: CASSLDRRDRGLPNQPQHF. The chain combines TRBV7-6 with TRBJ1-5, with 9 nucleotides matching TRBD1. V dropped 1 base and J dropped 4; count of bases not matched to a gene: 14. Germline V gene lookup returns CDR1 SGHVS and CDR2 FNYEAQ. The CDR3 has 19 amino acids.

The V gene is TRBV6-5, the J gene TRBJ2-3; D unclear. The CDR3 totals 13 residues. Germline CDR1 MNHEY, CDR2 SVGAGI. V shed 2 bases and J shed 5 bases, with 8 bases lying between them. The CDR3 loop is CASSYQPRDTQYF. Written as DNA, the CDR3 is TGTGCCAGCAGTTACCAGCCGCGAGATACGCAGTATTTT.

The table lists this clonotype with many counts. The chain joins TRBV9 to TRBJ2-1; either TRBD1 or TRBD2 may supply D (5 bases each). V was cut by 3 bases and J by 4 bases, with 14 bases left in between. Germline CDR1 and CDR2: SGDLS and YYNGEE. The CDR3 is 15 residues long. Written as DNA, the CDR3 is TGTGCCAGCAGCGGAACCGGGACGCCGTACAATGAGCAGTTCTTC. Translation gives CASSGTGTPYNEQFF.

The J gene is TRBJ1-2, the V gene TRBV12-3 or TRBV12-4; D is unresolved. CDR3 length equals 13 residues. V lost 3 bases and J lost 2, with 7 bases in between. As DNA, the CDR3 is TGTGCCAGCAGTTTGCAGAAAAACTATGGCTACACCTTC. Translating gives CASSLQKNYGYTF.

This clonotype occurred a few times. V gene TRBV11-2 combines with J gene TRBJ1-1; D perhaps matches TRBD1 (5 bases). CDR3 length: 15 residues. Trimming took 5 bases from V and 1 from J, leaving 14 bases between them. Per the germline V gene, CDR1 is SGHAT and CDR2 is FQNNGV. The CDR3 DNA reads as TGTGCCAGCAGCCGACTAGGACAAACGAACACTGAAGCTTTCTTT. Amino acid sequence: CASSRLGQTNTEAFF.

This chain uses TRBV5-1 with TRBJ1-2; D possibly corresponds to TRBD1 (5 bases). This CDR3 comprises 15 residues. V was pared by 0 bases and J by 8 bases, with 17 bases between. From germline, CDR1 is SGHRS and CDR2 YFSETQ. This CDR3 is CASSLASAGSMGYTF. CDR3 nucleotides: TGCGCCAGCAGCTTGGCCTCGGCAGGGAGTATGGGCTACACCTTC. The full variable domain, rest sourced from reference TRBV5-1 and TRBJ1-2, is KAGVTQTPRYLIKTRGQQVTLSCSPISGHRSVSWYQQTPGQGLQFLFEYFSETQRNKGNFPGRFSGRQFSNSRSEMNVSTLELGDSALYLCASSLASAGSMGYTFGSGTRLTVV.

The V and J genes are TRBV12-3 or TRBV12-4 and TRBJ1-1, with D tentatively TRBD1 (5 bases). V was cut by 3 bases and J by 4 bases, with 15 bases left in between. The CDR3 is 15 amino acids. The CDR3, as DNA: TGTGCCAGCAGTTTGGGTAAGGGGCGACTCACTGAAGCTTTCTTT. It is translated as CASSLGKGRLTEAFF.

CDR3 in amino acids: CASSQGGLLSYEQYF. CDR3 coding DNA: TGTGCCAGCTCACAAGGAGGCCTTTTATCCTACGAGCAGTACTTC. The rearrangement joins TRBV18 to TRBJ2-7; possibly TRBD2 for D (5 bases). Germline assignment: CDR1 KGHSH and CDR2 LQKENI. V gave up 4 bases and J gave up 1 base, with 14 bases separating them. The CDR3 runs to 15 residues.

Only a few counts were recorded for this clonotype. The chain is built from TRBV5-1 and TRBJ2-1; maybe TRBD2 (5 bases). Germline CDR1 reads SGHRS; CDR2 reads YFSETQ. Trimming cost V 5 bases and J 8 bases, with 17 bases left between them. CDR3 length equals 14 residues. CDR3 sequence reads: CASSFIRPEDEQFF. The CDR3 DNA reads TGCGCCAGCAGTTTCATACGTCCGGAGGATGAGCAGTTCTTC.

This clonotype was recorded a few times. The chain links TRBV7-2 to TRBJ1-1, with D perhaps TRBD1 (5 bases). Looked up from germline, CDR1 is SGHTA and CDR2 is FQGNSA. The CDR3 sequence is 13 residues long. Trimming removed 7 bases at V and 6 bases at J, with 15 bases between. The CDR3 is CASTLAGGSEAFF. CDR3 in DNA: TGTGCCAGCACCCTTGCCGGGGGTTCTGAAGCTTTCTTT.